The rows below give T cell receptor beta chains drawn from one sample of a study of blood T cell repertoires in COVID-19. Repertoires were generated with immunoSEQ multiplex PCR, while TCRdb's copy carries only in-frame clones and drops some. The table records about 100,000 clones, over 75% of them present only once. The specimen sequenced was peripheral blood. The receptors originated from a young man in a cohort sampled during active COVID-19. Each CDR3 is given with its conserved first and last residue. The order of the fields is J gene, clone size, V gene, D gene, CDR3 protein, CDR3 DNA. A D gene is named only where the DNA matches it firmly. The listing skips clone size in some rows; elsewhere it reads once, few, many or a size class.

j_gene: TRBJ2-7; abundance: few; v_gene: TRBV7-9; d_gene: TRBD1; CDR3aa: CASSLAQGSHEQYF; CDR3nt: TGTGCCAGCAGCTTAGCACAGGGGTCCCACGAGCAGTACTTC
j_gene: TRBJ2-2; abundance: NA; v_gene: TRBV24-1; d_gene: NA; CDR3aa: CATSDYERGAAGELFF; CDR3nt: TGTGCCACCAGTGATTATGAACGGGGGGCCGCCGGGGAGCTGTTTTTT
j_gene: TRBJ1-2; abundance: NA; v_gene: TRBV7-6; d_gene: TRBD1; CDR3aa: CASSPPLGQGYGYTF; CDR3nt: TGTGCCAGCAGCCCCCCGCTAGGACAGGGTTATGGCTACACCTTC
j_gene: TRBJ1-2; abundance: NA; v_gene: TRBV6-6; d_gene: NA; CDR3aa: CASSLITPKITNYGYTF; CDR3nt: TGTGCCAGCAGTCTGATTACACCGAAAATTACTAACTATGGCTACACCTTC
j_gene: TRBJ2-5; abundance: NA; v_gene: TRBV28; d_gene: NA; CDR3aa: CASIPKQGVEETQYF; CDR3nt: TGTGCCAGCATTCCCAAACAGGGAGTGGAAGAGACCCAGTACTTC
j_gene: TRBJ1-1; abundance: once; v_gene: TRBV19; d_gene: NA; CDR3aa: CASRMGGTEAFF; CDR3nt: TGTGCCAGTAGGATGGGGGGCACTGAAGCTTTCTTT
j_gene: TRBJ2-7; abundance: NA; v_gene: TRBV3-1/TRBV3-2; d_gene: NA; CDR3aa: CASSQGDYSYEQYF; CDR3nt: TGTGCCAGCAGCCAAGGTGACTACTCCTACGAGCAGTACTTC
j_gene: TRBJ1-6; abundance: few; v_gene: TRBV25-1; d_gene: NA; CDR3aa: CASSDGGPTYNSPLHF; CDR3nt: TGTGCCAGCAGTGACGGGGGTCCCACCTATAATTCACCCCTCCACTTT
j_gene: TRBJ1-5; abundance: NA; v_gene: TRBV4-2; d_gene: NA; CDR3aa: CASSQEGGQRGNQPQHF; CDR3nt: TGTGCCAGCAGCCAAGAGGGCGGACAGAGGGGGAATCAGCCCCAGCATTTT
j_gene: TRBJ2-3; abundance: NA; v_gene: TRBV30; d_gene: NA; CDR3aa: CAWSLRVGGTDTQYF; CDR3nt: TGTGCCTGGAGCCTCAGGGTAGGAGGCACAGATACGCAGTATTTT
j_gene: TRBJ2-7; abundance: NA; v_gene: TRBV27; d_gene: TRBD1; CDR3aa: CASSTDRGLSLEQYF; CDR3nt: TGTGCCAGCAGTACGGACAGGGGACTCTCTCTCGAGCAGTACTTC
j_gene: TRBJ1-1; abundance: NA; v_gene: TRBV2; d_gene: TRBD1; CDR3aa: CASSANRGGTEAFF; CDR3nt: TGTGCCAGCAGTGCAAACAGGGGAGGCACTGAAGCTTTCTTT
j_gene: TRBJ1-2; abundance: few; v_gene: TRBV5-4; d_gene: NA; CDR3aa: CASSLAKGIYGYTF; CDR3nt: TGTGCCAGCAGCTTGGCAAAGGGGATCTATGGCTACACCTTC
j_gene: TRBJ2-2; abundance: once; v_gene: TRBV7-2; d_gene: NA; CDR3aa: CASSLGGYGGELFF; CDR3nt: TGTGCCAGCAGCTTGGGCGGGTATGGCGGGGAGCTGTTTTTT
j_gene: TRBJ2-7; abundance: NA; v_gene: TRBV5-4; d_gene: NA; CDR3aa: CASSLSTNTYEQYF; CDR3nt: TGTGCCAGCAGCTTGTCTACCAATACCTACGAGCAGTACTTC
j_gene: TRBJ2-3; abundance: NA; v_gene: TRBV11-3; d_gene: TRBD1; CDR3aa: CASSTGEYTQYF; CDR3nt: TGTGCCAGCAGCACAGGGGAATATACGCAGTATTTT
j_gene: TRBJ1-2; abundance: NA; v_gene: TRBV11-1; d_gene: TRBD1; CDR3aa: CASSLTDRAHGYTF; CDR3nt: TGTGCCAGCAGCTTGACGGACAGGGCACATGGCTACACCTTC